This TCR beta chain came from a study of T cell repertoires in cytomegalovirus infection. There are a few counts of this clonotype. TCRdb re-derived calls from the reads in MiXCR, one entry per CDR3 protein. Of approximately 150,000 distinct CDR3 sequences in the sample, roughly 15% are singletons; the top ten hold about 17%. Specimen: CD8+ T cells from PBMCs. The receptor comes from a human donor in good health (CMV status not recorded). Some clones in this sample may be carry-over from other donors' samples.

Written as DNA, the CDR3 is TGCGCCAGCAGCGCCGGATTCAATGAGCAGTTCTTC. Translated, it gives CASSAGFNEQFF. J is TRBJ2-1 and V is TRBV5-1; D unresolved. This CDR3 contains 12 residues. Germline CDR1 is SGHRS and CDR2 is YFSETQ. Trimming took 4 bases from V and 6 from J, leaving 8 bases between them.